The sequence of this TCR beta chain was determined in a study of human T cells and chemical hapten exposure. Whole-study findings and limits: There was no change with DPC sensitization in TCRs above 1 in 1000 frequency.

This clonotype was recorded many times. The antigen remains undetermined. Stated time point: patch test 3, about 24 weeks after DPC sensitization. Treatment: therapeutic diphenylcyclopropenone sensitization with weekly scalp DPC. Germline lookup yields CDR1 MNHEY and CDR2 SMNVEV (reference sequence). V gave up 0 bases and J gave up 11 bases, with 14 bases separating them. The CDR3 loop spans 13 amino acids. Unique molecular identifiers were attached to individual cDNA molecules during library preparation. TCRdb itself ran the RACE reads through MiXCR, one entry per CDR3 protein. The repertoire holds about 190,000 distinct CDR3 sequences, more than 20% seen once, with approximately 2.3% in the top ten.

The TCR was taken from a middle-aged woman with alopecia areata. Some clones in this sample may be carry-over from other donors' samples. The source material was whole blood, sampled in connection with sensitization to the hapten diphenylcyclopropenone (DPC). This chain joins TRBV27 and TRBJ2-7, with D perhaps matching TRBD2 (5 bases). CDR3 coding DNA: TGTGCCAGCAGTTTATCGGGCGGACTCCAAGAGTACTTC. It encodes CASSLSGGLQEYF.